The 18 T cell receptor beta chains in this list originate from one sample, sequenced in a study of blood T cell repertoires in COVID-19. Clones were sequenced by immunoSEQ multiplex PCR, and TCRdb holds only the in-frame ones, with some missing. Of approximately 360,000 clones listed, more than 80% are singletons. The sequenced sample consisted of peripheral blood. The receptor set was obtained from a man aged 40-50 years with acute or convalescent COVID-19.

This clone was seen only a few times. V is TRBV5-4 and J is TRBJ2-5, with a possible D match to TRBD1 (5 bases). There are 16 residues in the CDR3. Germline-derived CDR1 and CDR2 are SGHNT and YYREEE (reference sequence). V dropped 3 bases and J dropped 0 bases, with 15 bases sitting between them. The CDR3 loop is CASSSFRGANQETQYF. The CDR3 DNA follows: TGTGCCAGCAGCTCATTCCGTGGGGCTAACCAAGAGACCCAGTACTTC.

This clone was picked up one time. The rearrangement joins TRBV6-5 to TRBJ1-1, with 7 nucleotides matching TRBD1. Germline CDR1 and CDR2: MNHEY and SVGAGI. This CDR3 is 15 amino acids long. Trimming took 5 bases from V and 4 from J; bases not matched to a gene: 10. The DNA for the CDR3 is TGTGCCAGCAGTACGAACGACAGGGTCGGCACTGAAGCTTTCTTT. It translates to CASSTNDRVGTEAFF.

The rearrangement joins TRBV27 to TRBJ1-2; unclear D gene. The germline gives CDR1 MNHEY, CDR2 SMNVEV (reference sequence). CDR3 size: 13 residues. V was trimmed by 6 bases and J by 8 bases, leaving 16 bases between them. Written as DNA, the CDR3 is TGTGCCAGCAGCAGGCCAGATCTGCAGGGCTACACCTTC. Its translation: CASSRPDLQGYTF.

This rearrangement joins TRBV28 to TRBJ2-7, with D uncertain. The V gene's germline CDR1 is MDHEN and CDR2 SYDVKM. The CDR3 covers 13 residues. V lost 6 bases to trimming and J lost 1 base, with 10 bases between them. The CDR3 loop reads CASSPLVSYEQYF. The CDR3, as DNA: TGTGCCAGCAGCCCCCTAGTTTCCTACGAGCAGTACTTC.

The CDR3 sequence is CASQTGVNTGELFF. DNA of the CDR3: TGTGCCAGCCAAACAGGGGTGAACACCGGGGAGCTGTTTTTT. The J gene is TRBJ2-2, the V gene TRBV6-5; 7 bases fit TRBD1. The V gene end was trimmed by 8 bases and the J gene end by 1 base; junction bases not matched to a gene: 4. CDR1 and CDR2 from the germline V gene are MNHEY and SVGAGI. This CDR3 has 14 residues.

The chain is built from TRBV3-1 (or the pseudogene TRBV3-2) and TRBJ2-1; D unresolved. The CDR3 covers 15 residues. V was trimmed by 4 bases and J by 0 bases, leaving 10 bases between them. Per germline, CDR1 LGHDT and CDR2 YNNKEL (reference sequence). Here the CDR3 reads CASSLGSSSYNEQFF. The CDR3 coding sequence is TGTGCCAGCAGCCTCGGTTCTAGCTCCTACAATGAGCAGTTCTTC.

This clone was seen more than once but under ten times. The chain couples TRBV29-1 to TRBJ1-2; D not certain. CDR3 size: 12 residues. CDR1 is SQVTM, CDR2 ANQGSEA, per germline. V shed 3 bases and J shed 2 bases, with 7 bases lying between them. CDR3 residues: CSVDGHNYGYTF. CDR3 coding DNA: TGCAGCGTTGATGGGCACAACTATGGCTACACCTTC.

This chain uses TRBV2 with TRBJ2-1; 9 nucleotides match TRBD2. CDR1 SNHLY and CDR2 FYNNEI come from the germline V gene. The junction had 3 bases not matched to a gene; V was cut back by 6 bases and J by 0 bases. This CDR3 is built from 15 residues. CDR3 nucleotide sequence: TGTGCCAGCAGCCTAGCGGGAAGCTCCTACAATGAGCAGTTCTTC. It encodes CASSLAGSSYNEQFF.

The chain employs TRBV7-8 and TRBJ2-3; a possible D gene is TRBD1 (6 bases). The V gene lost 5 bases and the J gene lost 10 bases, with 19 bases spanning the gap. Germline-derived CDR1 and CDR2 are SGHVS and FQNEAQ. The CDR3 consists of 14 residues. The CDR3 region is CASSLSTGLGAQYF. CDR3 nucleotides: TGTGCCAGCAGCCTCTCAACAGGGCTTGGGGCGCAGTATTTT.

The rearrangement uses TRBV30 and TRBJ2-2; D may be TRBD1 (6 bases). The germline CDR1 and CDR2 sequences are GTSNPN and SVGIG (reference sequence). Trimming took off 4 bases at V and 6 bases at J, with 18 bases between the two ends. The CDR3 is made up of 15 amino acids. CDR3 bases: TGTGCCTGGACCCCCCACAGGGTGGGCGCCGGGGAGCTGTTTTTT. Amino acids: CAWTPHRVGAGELFF.

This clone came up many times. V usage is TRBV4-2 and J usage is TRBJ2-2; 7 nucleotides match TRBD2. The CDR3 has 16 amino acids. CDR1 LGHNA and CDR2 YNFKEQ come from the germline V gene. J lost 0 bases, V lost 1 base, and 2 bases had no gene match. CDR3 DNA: TGTGCCAGCAGCCAAGGTGGGGGGGCGAACACCGGGGAGCTGTTTTTT. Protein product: CASSQGGGANTGELFF.

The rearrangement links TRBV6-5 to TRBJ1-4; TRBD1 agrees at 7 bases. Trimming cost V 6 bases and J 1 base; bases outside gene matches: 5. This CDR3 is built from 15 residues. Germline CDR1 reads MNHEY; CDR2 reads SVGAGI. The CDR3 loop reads CASSGNRGTNEKLFF. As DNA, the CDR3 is TGTGCCAGCAGCGGTAACAGGGGAACTAATGAAAAACTGTTTTTT.

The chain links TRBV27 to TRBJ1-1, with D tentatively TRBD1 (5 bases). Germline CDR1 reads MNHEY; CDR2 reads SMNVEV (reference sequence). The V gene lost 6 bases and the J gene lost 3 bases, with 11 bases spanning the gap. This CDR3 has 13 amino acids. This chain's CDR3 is CASRPGHYTEAFF. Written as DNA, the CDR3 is TGTGCCAGCAGGCCCGGACACTACACTGAAGCTTTCTTT.

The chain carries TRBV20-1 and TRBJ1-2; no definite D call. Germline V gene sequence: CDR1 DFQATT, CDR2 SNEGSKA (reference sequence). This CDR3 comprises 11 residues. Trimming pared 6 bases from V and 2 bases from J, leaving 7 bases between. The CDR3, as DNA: TGCAGTGCCGGGAAAAACTATGGCTACACCTTC. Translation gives CSAGKNYGYTF.

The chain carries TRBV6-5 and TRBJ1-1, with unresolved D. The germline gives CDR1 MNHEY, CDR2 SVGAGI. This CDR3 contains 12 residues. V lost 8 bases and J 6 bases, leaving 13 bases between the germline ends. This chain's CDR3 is CASGRLVAEAFF. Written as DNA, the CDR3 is TGTGCCAGCGGGCGCCTTGTGGCTGAAGCTTTCTTT.

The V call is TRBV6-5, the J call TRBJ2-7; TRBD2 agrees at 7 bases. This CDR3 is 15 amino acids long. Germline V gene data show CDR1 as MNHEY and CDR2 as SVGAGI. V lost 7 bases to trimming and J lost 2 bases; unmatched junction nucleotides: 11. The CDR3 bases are TGTGCCAGCACCCTGAAGCGGGGAGGAACCTACGAGCAGTACTTC. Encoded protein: CASTLKRGGTYEQYF.

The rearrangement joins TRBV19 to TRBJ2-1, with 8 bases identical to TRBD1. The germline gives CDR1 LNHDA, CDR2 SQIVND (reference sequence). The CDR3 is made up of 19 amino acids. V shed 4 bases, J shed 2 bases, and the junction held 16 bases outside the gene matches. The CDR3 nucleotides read TGTGCCAGTAGTAGGGGGAATCGCTTACAGGGGGTAACCTACAATGAGCAGTTCTTC. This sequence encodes CASSRGNRLQGVTYNEQFF.

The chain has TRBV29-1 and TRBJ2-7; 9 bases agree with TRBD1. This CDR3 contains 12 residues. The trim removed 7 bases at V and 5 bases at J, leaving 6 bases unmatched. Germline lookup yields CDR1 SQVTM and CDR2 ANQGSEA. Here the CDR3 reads CSAGGQGHEQYF. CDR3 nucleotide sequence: TGCAGCGCCGGGGGACAGGGTCACGAGCAGTACTTC.